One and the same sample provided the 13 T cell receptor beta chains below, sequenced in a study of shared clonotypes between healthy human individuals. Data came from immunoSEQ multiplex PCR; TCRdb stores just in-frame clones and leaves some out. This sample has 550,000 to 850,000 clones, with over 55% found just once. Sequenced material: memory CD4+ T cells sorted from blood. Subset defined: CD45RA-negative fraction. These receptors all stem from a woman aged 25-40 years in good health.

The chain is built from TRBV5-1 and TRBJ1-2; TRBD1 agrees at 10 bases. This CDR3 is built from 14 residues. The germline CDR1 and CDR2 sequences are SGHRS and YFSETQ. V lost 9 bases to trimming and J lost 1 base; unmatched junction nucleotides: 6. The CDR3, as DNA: TGCGCCACCGGGACAGGGGAAGTTAACTATGGCTACACCTTC. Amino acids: CATGTGEVNYGYTF.

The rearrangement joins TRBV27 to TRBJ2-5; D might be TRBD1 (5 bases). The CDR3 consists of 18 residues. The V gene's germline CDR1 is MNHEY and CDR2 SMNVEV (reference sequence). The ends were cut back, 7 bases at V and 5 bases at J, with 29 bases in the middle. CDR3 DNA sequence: TGTGCCAGCACCTCCTTTACGCAATCCAAAAAGCAGGGCGAGACCCAGTACTTC. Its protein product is CASTSFTQSKKQGETQYF.

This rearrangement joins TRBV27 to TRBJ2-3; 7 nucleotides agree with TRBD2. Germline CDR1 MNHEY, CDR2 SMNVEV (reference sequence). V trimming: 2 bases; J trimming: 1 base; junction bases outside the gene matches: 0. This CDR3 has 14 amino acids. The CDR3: CASSLAGGTDTQYF. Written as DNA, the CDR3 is TGTGCCAGCAGTTTAGCGGGAGGCACAGATACGCAGTATTTT.

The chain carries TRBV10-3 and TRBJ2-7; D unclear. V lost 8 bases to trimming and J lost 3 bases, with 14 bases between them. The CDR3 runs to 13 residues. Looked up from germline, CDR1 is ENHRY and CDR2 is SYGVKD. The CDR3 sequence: CAIGTLPFYEQYF. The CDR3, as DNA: TGTGCCATCGGCACTCTACCCTTCTACGAGCAGTACTTC.

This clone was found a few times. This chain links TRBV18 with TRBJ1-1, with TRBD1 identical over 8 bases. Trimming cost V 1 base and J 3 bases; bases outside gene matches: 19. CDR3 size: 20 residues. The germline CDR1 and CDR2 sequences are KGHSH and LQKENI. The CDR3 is CASSPLFLGTGGTSDTEAFF. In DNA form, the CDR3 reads TGTGCCAGCTCACCACTTTTTCTCGGCACAGGGGGGACTTCGGACACTGAAGCTTTCTTT.

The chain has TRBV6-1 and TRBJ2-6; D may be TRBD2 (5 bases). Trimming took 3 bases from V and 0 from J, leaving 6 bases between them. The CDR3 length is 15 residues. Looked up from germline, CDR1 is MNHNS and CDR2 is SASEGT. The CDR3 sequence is CASSDGNSGANVLTF. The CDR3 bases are TGTGCCAGCAGTGACGGGAACTCTGGGGCCAACGTCCTGACTTTC.

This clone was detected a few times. As DNA, the CDR3 is TGTGCCAGCAGACCCAGGGGGCGGGATCAGCCCCAGCATTTT. Amino acids: CASRPRGRDQPQHF. The chain recombines TRBV28 with TRBJ1-5; TRBD1 matches at 8 bases. The length of the CDR3 is 14 residues. With V trimmed by 6 bases and J by 5 bases, 6 bases remained unmatched. Germline V gene lookup returns CDR1 MDHEN and CDR2 SYDVKM.

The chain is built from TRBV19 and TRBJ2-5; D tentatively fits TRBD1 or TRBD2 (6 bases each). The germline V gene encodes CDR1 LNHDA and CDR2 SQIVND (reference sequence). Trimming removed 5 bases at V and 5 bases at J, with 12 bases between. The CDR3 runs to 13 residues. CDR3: CASSYGGLETQYF. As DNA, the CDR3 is TGTGCCAGTAGTTATGGGGGGCTGGAGACCCAGTACTTC.

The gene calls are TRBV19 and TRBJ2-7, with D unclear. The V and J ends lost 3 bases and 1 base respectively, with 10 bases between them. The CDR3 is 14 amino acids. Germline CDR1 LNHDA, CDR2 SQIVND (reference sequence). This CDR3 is CASSMRQLSYEQYF. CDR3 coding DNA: TGTGCCAGTAGTATGAGGCAGCTTTCCTACGAGCAGTACTTC.

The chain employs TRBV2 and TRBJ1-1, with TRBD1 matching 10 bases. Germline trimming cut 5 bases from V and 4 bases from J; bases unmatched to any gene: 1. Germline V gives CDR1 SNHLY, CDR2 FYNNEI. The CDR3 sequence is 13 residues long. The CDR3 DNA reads TGTGCCAGCAGTAGGACAGGGGGCACTGAAGCTTTCTTT. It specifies CASSRTGGTEAFF.

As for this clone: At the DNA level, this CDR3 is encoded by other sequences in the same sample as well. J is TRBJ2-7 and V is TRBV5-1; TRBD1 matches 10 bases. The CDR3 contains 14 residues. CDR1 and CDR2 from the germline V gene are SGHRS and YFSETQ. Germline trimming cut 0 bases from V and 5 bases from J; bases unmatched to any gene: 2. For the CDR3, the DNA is TGCGCCAGCAGCTTGGGGACAGGGGGGGACGAGCAGTACTTC. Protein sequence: CASSLGTGGDEQYF.

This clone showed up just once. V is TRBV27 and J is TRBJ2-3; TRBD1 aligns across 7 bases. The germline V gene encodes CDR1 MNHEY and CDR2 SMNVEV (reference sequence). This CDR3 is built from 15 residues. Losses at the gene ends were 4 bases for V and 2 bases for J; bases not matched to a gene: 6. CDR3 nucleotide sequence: TGTGCCAGCAGTTCGACAGGGAGTTTCACAGATACGCAGTATTTT. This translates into CASSSTGSFTDTQYF.

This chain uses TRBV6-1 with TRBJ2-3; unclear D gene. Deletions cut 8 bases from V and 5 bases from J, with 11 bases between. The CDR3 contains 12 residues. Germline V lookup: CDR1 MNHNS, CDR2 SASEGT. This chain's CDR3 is CASLLVGDTQYF. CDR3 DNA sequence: TGTGCCAGCTTGTTGGTGGGAGATACGCAGTATTTT.